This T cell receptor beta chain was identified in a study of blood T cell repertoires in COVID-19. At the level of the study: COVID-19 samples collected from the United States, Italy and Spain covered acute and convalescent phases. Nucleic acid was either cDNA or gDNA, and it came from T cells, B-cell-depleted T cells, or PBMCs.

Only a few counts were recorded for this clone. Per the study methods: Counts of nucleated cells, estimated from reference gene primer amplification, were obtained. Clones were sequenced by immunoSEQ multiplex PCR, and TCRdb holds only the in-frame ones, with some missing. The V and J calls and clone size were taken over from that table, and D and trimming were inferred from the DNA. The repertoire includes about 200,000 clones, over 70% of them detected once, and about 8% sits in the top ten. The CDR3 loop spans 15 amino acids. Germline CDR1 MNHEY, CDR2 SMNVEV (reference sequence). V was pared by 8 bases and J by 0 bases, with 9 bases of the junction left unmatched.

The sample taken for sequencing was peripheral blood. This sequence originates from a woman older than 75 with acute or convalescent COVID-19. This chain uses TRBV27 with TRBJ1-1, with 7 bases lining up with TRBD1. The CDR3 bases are TGTGCCAGCCATTCGACAGGGAATTTGAACACTGAAGCTTTCTTT. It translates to CASHSTGNLNTEAFF.